This TCR beta chain was profiled in a study of cytomegalovirus exposure and HLA in healthy donors. Study as a whole: Most donors, roughly 84% of approximately 400 genotyped, fell in the Caucasian-associated ancestry cluster. General study points: The sole available immune exposure information was CMV serostatus. About 87% or about 30% of the time was how often most TCR beta V segments were productive, according to an earlier analysis.

Primers: 60 Vbeta forward and 13 Jbeta reverse. TCRdb's table, derived via immunoSEQ multiplex PCR, lists solely in-frame clones and lacks some. In the table there are tens of thousands of clones, roughly 80% of which are singletons. Deletions cut 6 bases from V and 8 bases from J, with 16 bases between. Germline CDR1 reads MNHNS; CDR2 reads SASEGT. The CDR3 is 14 amino acids. In its sample, this clone was seen once. As yet, its antigen is unknown. The receptor was derived from a man aged 25-45 years in good health and CMV-seronegative. The sample taken for sequencing was PBMCs. The V and J genes are TRBV6-1 and TRBJ1-4; D gene unclear. CDR3 residues: CASRNLEGAEKLFF. The CDR3 DNA reads as TGTGCCAGCAGAAACCTTGAAGGAGCCGAAAAACTGTTTTTT.